Below, one T cell receptor (beta chain) is given with its context. This sample was included in a study of blood T cell repertoires in COVID-19. For the study at large: Both acute and convalescent COVID-19 samples were obtained from the United States, Italy and Spain. PBMCs, B-cell-depleted T cells, or T cells provided the cDNA or gDNA that made up the material.

Per the original data handling: It was from reference gene primer amplification that nucleated cell counts were estimated. The table came from immunoSEQ multiplex PCR; TCRdb's copy has only in-frame clones and leaves some out. V and J calls and clone size come straight from that table; D and trimming were deduced from the DNA. This sample has 25,000 or so clones, with roughly 88% found just once. Trimming removed 4 bases from V and 9 bases from J, with 12 bases in between. The CDR3 sequence is 13 residues long. Germline loops: CDR1 KGHDR, CDR2 SFDVKD. The sequence came from a woman in her forties or fifties with active COVID-19. The chain joins TRBV24-1 to TRBJ2-1; no reliable D call. Sequenced material: peripheral blood. Written as DNA, the CDR3 is TGTGCCACCAGTGAGATAGACACGAGTGAGCAGTTCTTC. This translates into CATSEIDTSEQFF.